The 3 T cell receptor beta chains below all came from one sample that was sequenced in a study of T-cell reconstitution after alpha-beta-depleted transplantation in children (dated by TCRdb to 2015 to 2016). The library was prepared using PCR. TCRdb names Illumina HiSeq 2500 as the instrument used. Molecular barcoding was employed in the preparation of TCR libraries, with unique molecular identifiers being used to normalize TCRbeta repertoire quantification. The raw public reads went through TCRdb reprocessing: fastp at Q25, MiXCR clone calling, in-frame beta chains kept. Each record represents a unique CDR3 protein, reported with the most common genes and DNA among its rows. Counted in this sample were about 360,000 distinct CDR3 sequences; less than 15% of them appeared once. Of the sample, around 4.5% is held by the ten largest clones. Sequenced here: PBMCs, sampled from the stem cell graft. The receptors originated from a human donor who donated a stem cell graft to a child with Fanconi anemia.

This chain uses TRBV7-3 with TRBJ2-1, with D perhaps TRBD2 (5 bases). Germline CDR1 reads SGHTA; CDR2 reads FQGTGA. The germline V and J ends were trimmed by 2 bases and 4 bases, with 15 bases remaining between them. CDR3 length: 16 amino acids. The CDR3 reads CASSLGGPLGYNEQFF. CDR3 nucleotide sequence: TGTGCCAGCAGCTTAGGCGGGCCATTGGGGTACAATGAGCAGTTCTTC.

This clonotype came up a few times. The rearrangement joins TRBV7-3 to TRBJ2-7; 10 bases are shared with TRBD1. The germline V gene encodes CDR1 SGHTA and CDR2 FQGTGA. V shed 5 bases and J 6 bases; nucleotides not matched to a gene: 13. This CDR3 region has 16 residues. The CDR3 is CASSPGPRQGAGEQYF. The CDR3 DNA reads TGTGCCAGCAGCCCCGGCCCCCGACAGGGGGCTGGCGAGCAGTACTTC.

The chain joins TRBV2 to TRBJ2-3, with D possibly TRBD2 on 5 matching bases. Per germline, CDR1 SNHLY and CDR2 FYNNEI. The ends were cut back, 5 bases at V and 6 bases at J, with 15 bases in the middle. The CDR3 is 14 residues long. CDR3 coding DNA: TGTGCCAGCAGTCTTTTGAGCGGAACGGATACGCAGTATTTT. This translates into CASSLLSGTDTQYF.